This entry lists 14 T cell receptor beta chains sequenced from one sample in a study of blood T cell repertoires in COVID-19. The repertoire was sequenced with immunoSEQ multiplex PCR; TCRdb's copy has only in-frame clones and lacks some. The repertoire includes 250,000 to 300,000 clones, around 85% of them detected once, and around 5.5% sits in the top ten. The sequenced material came from peripheral blood. Source of these receptors: a man aged 45-65 years with active or convalescent COVID-19.

The V gene is TRBV11-2, the J gene TRBJ2-7; D is perhaps TRBD2 (6 bases). The V gene lost 1 base and the J gene lost 5 bases, with 15 bases spanning the gap. This CDR3 has 15 amino acids. Germline-derived CDR1 and CDR2 are SGHAT and FQNNGV. The CDR3 DNA sequence: TGTGCCAGCAGCTTAGTTGGCGGAGGGTCCAACGAGCAGTACTTC. It codes for CASSLVGGGSNEQYF.

The chain has TRBV5-1 and TRBJ2-7, with 9 bases aligning to TRBD2. The CDR3 consists of 15 residues. V was pared by 6 bases and J by 0 bases, with 7 bases of the junction left unmatched. Germline CDR1 reads SGHRS; CDR2 reads YFSETQ. CDR3 bases: TGCGCCAGCACGGTTGCGGGAGGGAGCTCCTACGAGCAGTACTTC. Its translation: CASTVAGGSSYEQYF.

The chain combines TRBV3-1 (or the pseudogene TRBV3-2) with TRBJ2-5, with a weak D call TRBD2 (6 bases). The germline V and J ends were trimmed by 3 bases and 13 bases, with 15 bases remaining between them. Germline CDR1 and CDR2: LGHDT and YNNKEL (reference sequence). The CDR3 length is 12 residues. The CDR3 nucleotides read TGTGCCAGCAGCCACGGGAGTGGCCGTCGGTACTTC. Amino acid sequence: CASSHGSGRRYF.

The chain recombines TRBV28 with TRBJ2-2; 14 bases are shared with TRBD2. Germline lookup yields CDR1 MDHEN and CDR2 SYDVKM. After removal of 6 bases from V and 5 bases from J, the junction contained 5 bases not matched to a gene. The CDR3 totals 16 residues. The CDR3 sequence: CASRRGLAGVTGELFF. CDR3 nucleotide sequence: TGTGCCAGCAGGCGGGGACTAGCGGGAGTGACCGGGGAGCTGTTTTTT.

The chain carries TRBV28 and TRBJ2-2; the D gene is possibly TRBD2 (5 bases). Germline CDR1 is MDHEN and CDR2 is SYDVKM. V was clipped by 4 bases and J by 0 bases, with 6 bases between them. The CDR3 loop spans 14 amino acids. Here the CDR3 reads CASSSGTNTGELFF. CDR3 coding DNA: TGTGCCAGCAGTTCCGGGACGAACACCGGGGAGCTGTTTTTT. Drawing the rest from reference TRBV28 and TRBJ2-2, the complete variable domain is DVKVTQSSRYLVKRTGEKVFLECVQDMDHENMFWYRQDPGLGLRLIYFSYDVKMKEKGDIPEGYSVSREKKERFSLILESASTNQTSMYLCASSSGTNTGELFFGEGSRLTVL.

This rearrangement joins TRBV29-1 to TRBJ1-4; D unresolved. CDR3 size: 13 residues. Germline assignment: CDR1 SQVTM and CDR2 ANQGSEA. The V gene lost 3 bases and the J gene lost 4 bases, with 9 bases spanning the gap. In nucleotides, the CDR3 is TGCAGCGTTGACCCGGGAAATAATGAAAAACTGTTTTTT. Amino acid sequence: CSVDPGNNEKLFF.

This sequence joins TRBV27 and TRBJ2-1, with 11 bases matching TRBD2. The CDR3 length is 15 residues. Germline CDR1 reads MNHEY; CDR2 reads SMNVEV (reference sequence). The J segment lost 12 bases and the V segment lost 6 bases, leaving 13 bases of the junction unmatched. CDR3 loop: CASRVGLAGEGPQFF. The CDR3 region has the DNA TGTGCCAGCAGAGTCGGACTAGCGGGTGAGGGGCCGCAGTTCTTC.

The genes are TRBV16 and TRBJ2-1; TRBD2 might be the D (7 bases). Trimming removed 4 bases at V and 6 bases at J, with 19 bases between. The CDR3 consists of 16 residues. Germline-derived CDR1 and CDR2 are KGHSY and FQNENV. The CDR3 loop reads CASSRGGEREFNEQFF. Here the CDR3 DNA reads TGTGCCAGCAGCCGAGGGGGGGAACGTGAATTCAATGAGCAGTTCTTC.

The gene calls are TRBV2 and TRBJ2-7; weak D call: TRBD2 (5 bases). This CDR3 has 13 amino acids. V dropped 6 bases and J dropped 3 bases, with 12 bases sitting between them. The V gene's germline CDR1 is SNHLY and CDR2 FYNNEI. CDR3 loop: CASSAVGNYEQYF. DNA of the CDR3: TGTGCCAGCAGCGCGGTCGGGAACTACGAGCAGTACTTC.

The chain couples TRBV9 to TRBJ2-1; TRBD2 aligns across 7 bases. The germline CDR1 and CDR2 sequences are SGDLS and YYNGEE. This CDR3 has 15 amino acids. Trimming cost V 4 bases and J 7 bases; bases outside gene matches: 11. The CDR3 is CASSSLAGVGNEQFF. CDR3 bases: TGTGCCAGCAGCTCCTTGGCGGGAGTGGGGAATGAGCAGTTCTTC.

The chain has TRBV29-1 and TRBJ2-1; a possible D gene is TRBD2 (5 bases). The CDR3 is made up of 14 amino acids. The germline gives CDR1 SQVTM, CDR2 ANQGSEA. V lost 6 bases and J lost 0, with 12 bases in between. The CDR3 DNA follows: TGCAGCGTGGACTCACGCCACTCCTACAATGAGCAGTTCTTC. It translates to CSVDSRHSYNEQFF.

This clone was recorded a few times. The chain links TRBV7-2 to TRBJ2-1; 7 bases match TRBD2. The CDR3 is 13 amino acids. J gave up 12 bases and V 2 bases, and 7 bases lay outside the gene matches. CDR1 and CDR2 (germline): SGHTA, FQGNSA. CDR3 region: CASSLSLRELQFF. In nucleotides, the CDR3 is TGTGCCAGCAGCTTAAGTTTGCGGGAGTTGCAGTTCTTC.

The V gene is TRBV28, the J gene TRBJ1-2; 7 nucleotides line up with TRBD1. This CDR3 comprises 14 residues. Germline assignment: CDR1 MDHEN and CDR2 SYDVKM. With 4 bases clipped from V and 4 bases from J, the junction kept 6 bases outside the gene matches. The CDR3 DNA sequence: TGTGCCAGCAGTTCCCGGGACAGAGCCTATGGCTACACCTTC. This gives the protein CASSSRDRAYGYTF.

The chain joins TRBV5-1 to TRBJ2-7, with D unclear. CDR1 and CDR2 (germline): SGHRS, YFSETQ. Trimming took off 0 bases at V and 3 bases at J, with 13 bases between the two ends. The CDR3 contains 15 residues. The CDR3 loop is CASSLVPGPGYEQYF. CDR3 coding DNA: TGCGCCAGCAGCTTGGTACCCGGCCCAGGCTACGAGCAGTACTTC.